This section outlines one T cell receptor (beta chain) sequence together with its context. What it recognizes is unknown. TCRdb reprocessed the 5' RACE reads via MiXCR and lists one record per CDR3 protein. The data show 250,000 to 300,000 distinct CDR3 sequences, roughly 15% seen once. These data belong to a study of T-cell memory formation after mild COVID-19. This CDR3 spans 12 amino acids. Germline V gene sequence: CDR1 LGHDT, CDR2 YNNKEL (reference sequence). Trimming shortened V by 0 bases and J by 5 bases, and 5 bases separated the two germline ends. Findings and limits, study-wide: CD4+ clones that contracted lay mainly in CM and EM; CD8+ ones lay in EMRA. SARS-CoV-2 specificity was not confirmed for second-wave clones peaking on day 37. Certain responding clones were present in pre-infection memory, suggesting participation of cross-reactive memory.

The sequencing sample was made of PBMCs or a T cell subset sorted from them (not recorded which). The gene calls are TRBV3-1 and TRBJ2-7; D is uncertain. This receptor was identified in a young man who had mild COVID-19 (a few samples of this study predate the infection). Cell type and time point are not known. The CDR3 sequence is CASSQDVDEQYF. Here the CDR3 DNA reads TGTGCCAGCAGCCAAGATGTGGACGAGCAGTACTTC.